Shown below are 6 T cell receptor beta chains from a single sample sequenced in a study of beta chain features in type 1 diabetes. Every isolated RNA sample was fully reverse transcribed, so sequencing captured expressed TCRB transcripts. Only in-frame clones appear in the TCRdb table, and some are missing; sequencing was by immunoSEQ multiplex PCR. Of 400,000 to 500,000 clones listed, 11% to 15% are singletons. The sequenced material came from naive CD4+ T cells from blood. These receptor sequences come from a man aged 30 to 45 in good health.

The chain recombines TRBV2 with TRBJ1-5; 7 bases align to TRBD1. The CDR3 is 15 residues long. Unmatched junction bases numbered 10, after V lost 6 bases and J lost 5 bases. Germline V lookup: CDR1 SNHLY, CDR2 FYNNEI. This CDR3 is CASSAETGFHQPQHF. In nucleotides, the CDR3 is TGTGCCAGCAGCGCAGAGACAGGGTTTCATCAGCCCCAGCATTTT.

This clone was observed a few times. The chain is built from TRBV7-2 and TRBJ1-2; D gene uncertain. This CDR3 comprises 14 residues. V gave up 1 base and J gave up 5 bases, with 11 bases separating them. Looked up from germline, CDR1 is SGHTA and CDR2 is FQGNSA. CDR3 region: CASSLESGAYGYTF. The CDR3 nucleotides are TGTGCCAGCAGCTTAGAATCGGGCGCGTATGGCTACACCTTC.

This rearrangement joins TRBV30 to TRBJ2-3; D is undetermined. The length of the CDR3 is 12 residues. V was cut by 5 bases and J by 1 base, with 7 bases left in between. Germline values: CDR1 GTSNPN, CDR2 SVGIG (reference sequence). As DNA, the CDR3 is TGTGCCTGGGAACCAGGCACAGATACGCAGTATTTT. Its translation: CAWEPGTDTQYF.

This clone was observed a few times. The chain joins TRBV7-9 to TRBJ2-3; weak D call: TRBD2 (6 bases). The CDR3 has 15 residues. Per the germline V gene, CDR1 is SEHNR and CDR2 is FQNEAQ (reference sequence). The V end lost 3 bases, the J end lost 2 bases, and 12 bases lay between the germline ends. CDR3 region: CASSFYGGTTDTQYF. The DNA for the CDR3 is TGTGCCAGCAGCTTTTATGGGGGGACCACAGATACGCAGTATTTT.

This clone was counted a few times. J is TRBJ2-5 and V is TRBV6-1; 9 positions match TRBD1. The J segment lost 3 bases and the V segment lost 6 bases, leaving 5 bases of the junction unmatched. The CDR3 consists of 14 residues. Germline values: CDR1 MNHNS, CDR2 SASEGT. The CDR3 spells CASRGQGGKETQYF. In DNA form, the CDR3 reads TGTGCCAGCAGGGGACAGGGAGGGAAAGAGACCCAGTACTTC.

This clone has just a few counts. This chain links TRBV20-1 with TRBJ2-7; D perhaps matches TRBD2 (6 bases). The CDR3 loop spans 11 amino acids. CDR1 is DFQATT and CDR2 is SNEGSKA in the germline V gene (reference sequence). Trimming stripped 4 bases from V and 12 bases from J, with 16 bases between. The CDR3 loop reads CSAKGTPRAYV. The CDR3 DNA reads TGCAGTGCTAAAGGGACTCCCCGCGCGTACGTC.